The entry that follows covers one T cell receptor beta chain sequence. The antigen is undetermined. TCRdb itself ran the 5' RACE reads through MiXCR, one entry per CDR3 protein. The sample holds 190,000 or so distinct CDR3 sequences; about 22% are singletons and the top ten take roughly 23%. These data belong to a study of T-cell memory formation after mild COVID-19. Study-level information: Most TCR clusters belonged to a single donor.

General study findings and limits: Shrinking CD4+ clones resided mostly in CM and EM, and CD8+ ones in EMRA. Day 15 to 85 contracting clones showed balanced CD4/CD8; day 15 to 37 expanders favored CD4+.

Germline V gives CDR1 LNHNV, CDR2 YYDKDF (reference sequence). V lost 5 bases and J lost 5, with 10 bases in between. CDR3 size: 12 residues. The source material was PBMCs or a T cell subset sorted from them (not recorded which). The chain joins TRBV15 to TRBJ2-7; D not resolved. This sequence originates from an adult woman who had mild COVID-19 (a few samples of this study predate the infection). Cell type and time point are not known. DNA for the CDR3: TGTGCCACCAGCTCACCTTCGGACGAGCAGTACTTC. Translating it yields CATSSPSDEQYF.